The clone carrying this T cell receptor (beta chain) was seen only once. Germline lookup yields CDR1 SQVTM and CDR2 ANQGSEA. The CDR3 totals 13 residues. The junction had 12 bases not matched to a gene; V was cut back by 6 bases and J by 7 bases. Primed by a sample-barcoded 5' primer and a J-beta primer mix, a second PCR proceeded for 7 to 11 cycles. TCRdb fed the 5' RACE reads into MiXCR, producing one record per CDR3 protein. The table shows about 640,000 distinct CDR3 sequences, with around 41% occurring only once. This record comes from a study of blood T cells in healthy people across ages. This sequence was found in a man older than 75 in good health. Sequencing input: blood. V is TRBV29-1 and J is TRBJ2-7; 7 bases match TRBD1. The CDR3 reads CSVSATQGREQYF. In nucleotides, the CDR3 is TGCAGCGTGAGCGCTACACAGGGGCGGGAGCAGTACTTC.